What follows are 18 T cell receptor beta chains derived from one specimen sequenced in a study of T cell repertoires in cytomegalovirus infection. TCRdb reanalysed the reads using MiXCR and keeps one entry per CDR3 protein. The sample lists about 700,000 distinct CDR3 sequences, around 31% occurring once. Their recognized antigens are unknown. Material: cultured PBMCs, obtained from culture after CMV antigen stimulation. Every receptor here comes from a human donor in good health (CMV status not recorded). Some clones in this sample may be carry-over from other donors' samples.

The rearrangement uses TRBV28 and TRBJ2-5, with 8 bases aligning to TRBD2. Germline V CDR1 and CDR2: MDHEN, SYDVKM. CDR3 length: 15 amino acids. Trimming at V came to 7 bases and at J to 1 base, leaving 8 bases not matched to a gene. The CDR3 bases are TGTGCCAGCACCCCGGGACTAGGTTCCCAAGAGACCCAGTACTTC. Amino acids: CASTPGLGSQETQYF.

As regards this clonotype: The junction differs from germline at one of its ends, possibly a read error. The chain carries TRBV5-3 and TRBJ2-5; the D gene is possibly TRBD2 (7 bases). TRBV5-3 is flagged as an ORF with uncertain function. The CDR3 contains 15 residues. The CDR3 bases are TGTGCCAGCAGCTTGGAGGGGGGGGGCATGGAGACCCAGTACTTC. This sequence encodes CASSLEGGGMETQYF.

The gene calls are TRBV24-1 and TRBJ2-1; weak D call: TRBD1 (5 bases). Germline-derived CDR1 and CDR2 are KGHDR and SFDVKD. The CDR3 runs 13 residues. Trimming took 0 bases from V and 10 from J, leaving 9 bases between them. DNA of the CDR3: TGTGCCACCAGTGATTTGACAGGTTACGAGCAGTTCTTC. This gives the protein CATSDLTGYEQFF.

CDR3 nucleotides: TGTGCCAGCAGTTCCCGGGACAGGGTCGGGGGGGCCCATCGGGATGAGCAGTTCTTC. As protein: CASSSRDRVGGAHRDEQFF. The J gene is TRBJ2-1, the V gene TRBV7-4; D is possibly TRBD1 (9 bases). Germline loops: CDR1 SGHVT, CDR2 SQSDAQ. The CDR3 loop spans 19 amino acids. The V and J ends lost 6 bases and 8 bases respectively, with 32 bases between them.

This chain joins TRBV7-9 and TRBJ1-6; tentatively, D is TRBD1 (5 bases). V dropped 7 bases and J dropped 7 bases, with 20 bases sitting between them. CDR1 and CDR2 (germline): SEHNR, FQNEAQ (reference sequence). The CDR3 has 16 residues. CDR3: CASTNPGGLTNSPLHF. The CDR3 DNA sequence: TGTGCCAGCACCAATCCCGGGGGACTCACAAATTCACCCCTCCACTTT.

This clonotype was detected only a few times. This chain uses TRBV6-5 with TRBJ1-6, with TRBD1 as a possible D gene (6 bases). Trimming left V 6 bases short and J 7 bases short, with 7 bases between. This CDR3 spans 12 amino acids. Germline V gives CDR1 MNHEY, CDR2 SVGAGI. The CDR3 here is CASRTGNSPLHF. In nucleotides, the CDR3 is TGTGCCAGCAGAACAGGGAATTCACCCCTCCACTTT.

This chain links TRBV12-3 or TRBV12-4 with TRBJ1-2, with 8 nucleotides matching TRBD1. V trimming: 6 bases; J trimming: 4 bases; junction bases outside the gene matches: 7. This CDR3 contains 14 residues. The CDR3 spells CASSQIGQGYGYTF. The CDR3 bases are TGTGCCAGCAGCCAAATAGGACAGGGCTATGGCTACACCTTC.

This clonotype was recorded at least ten times. The chain uses TRBV7-2 and TRBJ2-3; D is unclear. The CDR3 covers 12 residues. The germline V and J ends were trimmed by 5 bases and 4 bases, with 7 bases remaining between them. Per germline, CDR1 SGHTA and CDR2 FQGNSA. Here the CDR3 reads CASSPLADTQYF. For the CDR3, the DNA is TGTGCCAGCAGCCCCCTCGCAGATACGCAGTATTTT.

This clonotype was seen many times. The chain links TRBV7-2 to TRBJ1-1; possible D gene TRBD1, 5 bases. The CDR3 sequence is 13 residues long. Trimming left V 6 bases short and J 7 bases short, with 15 bases between. CDR1 is SGHTA and CDR2 is FQGNSA in the germline V gene. The CDR3 DNA reads TGTGCCAGCAGTTCAAGGGGAGAGTTTGAAGCTTTCTTT. Amino acid sequence: CASSSRGEFEAFF.

The rearrangement joins TRBV6-5 to TRBJ2-3, with TRBD2 identical over 7 bases. Per germline, CDR1 MNHEY and CDR2 SVGAGI. V lost 7 bases and J lost 2; bases outside the gene matches: 3. This CDR3 region has 13 residues. CDR3 coding DNA: TGTGCCAGCAAGCTAGCGGACACAGATACGCAGTATTTT. It yields the protein CASKLADTDTQYF.

The chain carries TRBV28 and TRBJ1-1; possible D gene TRBD1, 5 bases. Trimming shortened V by 6 bases and J by 1 base, and 15 bases separated the two germline ends. Germline assignment: CDR1 MDHEN and CDR2 SYDVKM. The CDR3 is made up of 15 amino acids. CDR3 protein: CASSIHPTGNTEAFF. For the CDR3, the DNA is TGTGCCAGCAGCATACATCCTACAGGGAACACTGAAGCTTTCTTT.

The J gene is TRBJ1-4, the V gene TRBV19, with D perhaps TRBD1 (6 bases). This CDR3 is 16 amino acids long. Trimming cost V 6 bases and J 6 bases, with 20 bases left between them. Per the germline V gene, CDR1 is LNHDA and CDR2 is SQIVND (reference sequence). The CDR3 loop is CASRTQGRGADEKLFF. The CDR3 DNA follows: TGTGCCAGTAGGACACAGGGAAGGGGCGCGGATGAAAAACTGTTTTTT.

The chain carries TRBV28 and TRBJ2-7, with D perhaps matching TRBD1 (8 bases). The CDR3 consists of 16 residues. Trimming stripped 2 bases from V and 5 bases from J, with 19 bases between. Germline-derived CDR1 and CDR2 are MDHEN and SYDVKM. Here the CDR3 DNA reads TGTGCCAGCAGTTTAGGGCCGACAGGGGAGGGAAACGAGCAGTACTTC. It codes for CASSLGPTGEGNEQYF.

The chain is built from TRBV27 and TRBJ2-7; no firm D call. Germline lookup yields CDR1 MNHEY and CDR2 SMNVEV (reference sequence). V was cut by 6 bases and J by 5 bases, with 11 bases left in between. The CDR3 contains 12 residues. The CDR3: CASRDMDHEQYF. The CDR3, as DNA: TGTGCCAGCAGGGATATGGACCACGAGCAGTACTTC.

J is TRBJ1-2 and V is TRBV4-2; D uncertain. Trimming stripped 0 bases from V and 8 bases from J, with 10 bases between. Germline-derived CDR1 and CDR2 are LGHNA and YNFKEQ. The CDR3 has 13 amino acids. This chain's CDR3 is CASSQDGGLGYTF. In DNA, the CDR3 is TGTGCCAGCAGCCAAGATGGTGGTTTGGGCTACACCTTC.

The table lists this clonotype with a few counts. The chain joins TRBV19 to TRBJ2-6; D possibly corresponds to TRBD2 (8 bases). The CDR3 loop spans 22 amino acids. V lost 3 bases to trimming and J lost 0 bases, with 27 bases between them. Germline CDR1 and CDR2: LNHDA and SQIVND (reference sequence). The DNA of the CDR3 is TGTGCCAGTAGTATTCTCGGGGTTTATAGCGGGACAGAAAACTCTGGGGCCAACGTCCTGACTTTC. Translation: CASSILGVYSGTENSGANVLTF.

V usage is TRBV19 and J usage is TRBJ2-7; D ambiguous. The CDR3 runs 13 residues. Trimming left V 6 bases short and J 3 bases short, with 12 bases between. Germline-derived CDR1 and CDR2 are LNHDA and SQIVND (reference sequence). In DNA, the CDR3 is TGTGCCAGTAGAAAGGCCACCCACTACGAGCAGTACTTC. This sequence encodes CASRKATHYEQYF.

This clonotype has a handful of counts. The chain joins TRBV12-3 or TRBV12-4 to TRBJ2-3; 8 bases line up with TRBD1. The CDR3 runs to 15 residues. V trimming: 3 bases; J trimming: 5 bases; junction bases outside the gene matches: 7. This CDR3 reads CASSFGQGARDTQYF. The CDR3 DNA sequence: TGTGCCAGCAGTTTCGGCCAGGGGGCAAGAGATACGCAGTATTTT.